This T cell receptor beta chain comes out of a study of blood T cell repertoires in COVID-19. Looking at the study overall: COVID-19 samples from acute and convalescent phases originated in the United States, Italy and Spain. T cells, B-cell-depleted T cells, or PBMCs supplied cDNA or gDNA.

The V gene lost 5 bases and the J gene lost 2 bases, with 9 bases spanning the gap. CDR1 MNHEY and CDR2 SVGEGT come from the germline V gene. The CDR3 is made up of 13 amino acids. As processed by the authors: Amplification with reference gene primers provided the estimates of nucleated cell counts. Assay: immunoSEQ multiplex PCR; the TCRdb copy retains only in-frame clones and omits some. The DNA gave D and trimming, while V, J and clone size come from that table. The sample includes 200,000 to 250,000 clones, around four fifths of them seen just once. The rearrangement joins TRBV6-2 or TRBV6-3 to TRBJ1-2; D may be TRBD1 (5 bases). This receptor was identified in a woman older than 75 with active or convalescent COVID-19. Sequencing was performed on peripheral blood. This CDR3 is CASSLGLNYGYTF. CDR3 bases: TGTGCCAGCAGTCTGGGACTGAACTATGGCTACACCTTC.